These 30 T cell receptor beta chains came from one sample sequenced in a study of monozygotic twins with inflammatory bowel disease. TCRdb reprocessed the 5' RACE reads; each CDR3 protein has one entry and no DNA is given. This sample's table has approximately 110,000 distinct CDR3 sequences. The sample taken for sequencing was blood. The receptors were sampled from a human donor with ulcerative colitis or Crohn's disease, or a healthy co-twin of an affected twin (not recorded which).

The chain links TRBV5-1 to TRBJ1-5. Germline loops: CDR1 SGHRS, CDR2 YFSETQ. The CDR3 is made up of 14 amino acids. The CDR3 loop reads CASSLGGLNQPQHF.

V gene TRBV5-6 combines with J gene TRBJ2-3. Germline loops: CDR1 SGHDT, CDR2 YYEEEE. This CDR3 region has 16 residues. CDR3 region: CASSLKVAQSTDTQYF.

The chain has TRBV20-1 and TRBJ1-2; TCRdb picks TRBD1, but there is no DNA to check that call. Germline V gene lookup returns CDR1 DFQATT and CDR2 SNEGSKA (reference sequence). The CDR3 runs 15 residues. CDR3 sequence reads: CSAPGDRLSNYGYTF.

The chain is built from TRBV10-3 and TRBJ2-7. Germline V lookup: CDR1 ENHRY, CDR2 SYGVKD. This CDR3 has 14 residues. The CDR3 reads CAISGGQEMDEQYF.

The V gene is TRBV5-1, the J gene TRBJ1-1; without DNA, the TCRdb call of TRBD1 cannot be checked. The CDR3 has 14 amino acids. In germline, CDR1 is SGHRS, CDR2 YFSETQ. The CDR3 region is CASSFDRRNTEAFF.

The chain couples TRBV10-3 to TRBJ1-4. The CDR3 consists of 13 residues. Germline-derived CDR1 and CDR2 are ENHRY and SYGVKD. CDR3: CAITGNVNEKLFF.

This chain connects TRBV5-1 to TRBJ1-1. CDR3 length: 14 residues. CDR1 SGHRS and CDR2 YFSETQ come from the germline V gene. The CDR3 protein is CASSLVWGTTEAFF.

The V call is TRBV5-1, the J call TRBJ2-7. The germline V gene encodes CDR1 SGHRS and CDR2 YFSETQ. The CDR3 has 12 amino acids. CDR3 loop: CASSLVGYEQYF.

The chain carries TRBV20-1 and TRBJ2-7. Germline V gives CDR1 DFQATT, CDR2 SNEGSKA (reference sequence). This CDR3 region has 13 residues. The chain's CDR3 is CSARVREPYEQYF.

The V gene is TRBV19, the J gene TRBJ2-4; TCRdb's D call, TRBD1, is unchecked because there is no DNA. CDR1 is LNHDA and CDR2 is SQIVND in the germline V gene (reference sequence). This CDR3 contains 13 residues. The CDR3 here is CASSNRGRDIQYF. Combining the CDR3 with reference TRBV19 and TRBJ2-4 gives the whole variable domain DGGITQSPKYLFRKEGQNVTLSCEQNLNHDAMYWYRQDPGQGLRLIYYSQIVNDFQKGDIAEGYSVSREKKESFPLTVTSAQKNPTAFYLCASSNRGRDIQYFGAGTRLSVL.

The chain uses TRBV3-1 and TRBJ1-2; the D call of TRBD1 rests on TCRdb alone, since no DNA is present to check it. The CDR3 consists of 16 residues. Germline V gene sequence: CDR1 LGHDT, CDR2 YNNKEL (reference sequence). The CDR3 loop is CASSQGASGLGYGYTF.

J is TRBJ2-3 and V is TRBV27. The CDR3 runs 13 residues. CDR1 MNHEY and CDR2 SMNVEV come from the germline V gene (reference sequence). Here the CDR3 reads CASRELSTDTQYF.

The chain couples TRBV15 to TRBJ1-1; the TRBD1 assignment by TCRdb is unverifiable without DNA. The CDR3 spans 13 residues. The germline V gene encodes CDR1 LNHNV and CDR2 YYDKDF (reference sequence). This CDR3 reads CATTGTANTEAFF.

The chain links TRBV5-1 to TRBJ2-5. The CDR3 is 13 amino acids. Germline loops: CDR1 SGHRS, CDR2 YFSETQ. The CDR3 spells CASSSYVGETQYF.

This rearrangement joins TRBV11-2 to TRBJ2-1; there is no DNA to check the TCRdb D call of TRBD1. CDR1 and CDR2 (germline): SGHAT, FQNNGV. This CDR3 contains 20 residues. CDR3 region: CASSHRTGRFELSSYNEQFF.

The genes are TRBV5-5 and TRBJ1-2; the D gene TCRdb calls, TRBD1, cannot be checked with no DNA. In germline, CDR1 is SGHKS, CDR2 YYEKEE (reference sequence). This CDR3 has 14 residues. CDR3 in amino acids: CASSSTGQVYGYTF. Drawing the rest from reference TRBV5-5 and TRBJ1-2, the complete variable domain is DAGVTQSPTHLIKTRGQQVTLRCSPISGHKSVSWYQQVLGQGPQFIFQYYEKEERGRGNFPDRFSARQFPNYSSELNVNALLLGDSALYLCASSSTGQVYGYTFGSGTRLTVV.

The chain links TRBV10-3 to TRBJ1-2. Germline CDR1 is ENHRY and CDR2 is SYGVKD. CDR3 length equals 12 residues. This chain's CDR3 is CAISESGYGYTF.

The chain is built from TRBV14 and TRBJ2-3. The CDR3 has 14 amino acids. Germline values: CDR1 SGHDN, CDR2 FVKESK. The CDR3 sequence: CASSQDLDTDTQYF. Based on the CDR3 plus reference TRBV14 and TRBJ2-3, the full variable domain is EAGVTQFPSHSVIEKGQTVTLRCDPISGHDNLYWYRRVMGKEIKFLLHFVKESKQDESGMPNNRFLAERTGGTYSTLKVQPAELEDSGVYFCASSQDLDTDTQYFGPGTRLTVL.

This chain joins TRBV7-2 and TRBJ2-1; TCRdb's D call of TRBD1 is untestable without DNA. The CDR3 loop spans 14 amino acids. Germline V gene data show CDR1 as SGHTA and CDR2 as FQGNSA. CDR3 amino acids: CASSLTGPNNEQFF.

V gene TRBV3-1 combines with J gene TRBJ1-2; there is no DNA to check the TCRdb D call of TRBD1. Per the germline V gene, CDR1 is LGHDT and CDR2 is YNNKEL (reference sequence). This CDR3 is 13 amino acids long. CDR3 in amino acids: CASSPGTAYGYTF.

The chain has TRBV27 and TRBJ1-6; as DNA is missing, the TRBD1 call by TCRdb cannot be tested. This CDR3 has 14 residues. Germline loops: CDR1 MNHEY, CDR2 SMNVEV (reference sequence). CDR3 protein: CASRRQGYNSPLHF.

This chain's CDR3 is CSVEGRASYEQYF. This chain joins TRBV29-1 and TRBJ2-7; TCRdb outputs TRBD1, but without DNA this stays unchecked. The germline gives CDR1 SQVTM, CDR2 ANQGSEA. The CDR3 consists of 13 residues.

The J gene is TRBJ1-2, the V gene TRBV12-3 or TRBV12-4. CDR3 size: 12 residues. CDR3 in amino acids: CASSLSTYGYTF.

The chain joins TRBV4-2 to TRBJ2-3; with no DNA, the TCRdb D assignment of TRBD2 cannot be verified. The germline CDR1 and CDR2 sequences are LGHNA and YNFKEQ. The CDR3 runs 16 residues. This CDR3 is CASSQTPFRREDTQYF.

This chain joins TRBV7-2 and TRBJ2-2; TCRdb indicates TRBD2, and absent DNA this call remains unverified. The length of the CDR3 is 14 residues. Germline-derived CDR1 and CDR2 are SGHTA and FQGNSA. CDR3 in amino acids: CASSLIGHTGELFF.

This chain joins TRBV6-1 and TRBJ1-3; the D call of TRBD1 rests on TCRdb alone, since no DNA is present to check it. This CDR3 region has 16 residues. CDR1 and CDR2 (germline): MNHNS, SASEGT. CDR3 protein: CASSEIVGESGNTIYF.

The V call is TRBV4-3, the J call TRBJ1-4. The CDR3 extends over 18 amino acids. CDR1 is LGHNA, CDR2 YSLEER, per germline. CDR3 sequence: CASSQDRSVGRTNEKLFF.

The chain is built from TRBV29-1 and TRBJ2-5; TCRdb returns TRBD1, unconfirmable since there is no DNA. The CDR3 runs to 14 residues. Germline CDR1 reads SQVTM; CDR2 reads ANQGSEA. CDR3 residues: CSGAPGTGQETQYF.

The rearrangement links TRBV4-3 to TRBJ1-3. The length of the CDR3 is 14 residues. Looked up from germline, CDR1 is LGHNA and CDR2 is YSLEER. This chain's CDR3 is CASSRRGNGNTIYF.

The rearrangement uses TRBV20-1 and TRBJ2-7; TCRdb's D gene call, TRBD2, goes unchecked for lack of DNA. This CDR3 spans 18 amino acids. Germline loops: CDR1 DFQATT, CDR2 SNEGSKA (reference sequence). The CDR3 is CSALRQGPHFGRAYEQYF.